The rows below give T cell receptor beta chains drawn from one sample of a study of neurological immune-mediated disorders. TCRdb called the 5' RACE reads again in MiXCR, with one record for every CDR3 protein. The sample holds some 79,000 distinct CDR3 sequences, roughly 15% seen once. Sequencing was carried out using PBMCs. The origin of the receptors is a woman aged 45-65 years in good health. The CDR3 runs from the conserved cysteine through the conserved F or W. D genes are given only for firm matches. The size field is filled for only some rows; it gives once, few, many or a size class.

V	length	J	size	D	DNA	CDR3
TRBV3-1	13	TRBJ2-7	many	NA	TGTGCCAGCAGCCAAAGGTCTATCTACGAGCAGTACTTC	CASSQRSIYEQYF
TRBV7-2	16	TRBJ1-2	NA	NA	TGTACCAGCAGCTTACTCGACCAGCTCGTGGGCTATGGCTACACCTTC	CTSSLLDQLVGYGYTF
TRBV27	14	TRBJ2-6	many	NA	TGTGCCAGCAGCCGGGGCGCTGGGGCCAACGTCCTGACTTTC	CASSRGAGANVLTF
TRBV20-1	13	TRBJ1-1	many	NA	TGCAGTGCTAGCGACAGGATGAACACTGAAGCTTTCTTT	CSASDRMNTEAFF
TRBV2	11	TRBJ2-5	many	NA	TGTGCCAGCAGCCAACAAGAGACCCAGTACTTC	CASSQQETQYF
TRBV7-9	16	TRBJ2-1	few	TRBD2	TGTGCCAGCAGCTTAGCCGGGACTAGCTTCTACAATGAGCAGTTCTTC	CASSLAGTSFYNEQFF
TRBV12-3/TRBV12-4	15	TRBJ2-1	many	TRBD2	TGTGCCAGCAGTTTGACTAGCGGGGCCTACAATGAGCAGTTCTTC	CASSLTSGAYNEQFF
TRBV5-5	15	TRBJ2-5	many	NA	TGTGCCAGCAGCTTAAACACTAGCCCATGGGAGACCCAGTACTTC	CASSLNTSPWETQYF
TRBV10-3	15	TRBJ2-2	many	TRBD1	TGTGCCATCAGTGCGGGACAGATCAACACCGGGGAGCTGTTTTTT	CAISAGQINTGELFF
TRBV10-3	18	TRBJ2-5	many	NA	TGTGCCATCAGAGGTCATCAAGGGGTCTCTCAAGGTCAAGAGACCCAGTACTTC	CAIRGHQGVSQGQETQYF
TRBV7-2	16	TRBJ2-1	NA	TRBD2	TGTGCCAGCAGCCCTACACTAGCGGGGGGCTACAATGAGCAGTTCTTC	CASSPTLAGGYNEQFF
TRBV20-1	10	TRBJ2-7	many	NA	TGCAGTGCCCTGAACTACGAGCAGTACTTC	CSALNYEQYF
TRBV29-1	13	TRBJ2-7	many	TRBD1	TGCAGCGCCGGACAGGGGGCACCCTACGAGCAGTACTTC	CSAGQGAPYEQYF
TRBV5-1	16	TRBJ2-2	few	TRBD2	TGCGCCAGCGGAGTAAGCGGGGGGACGAACACCGGGGAGCTGTTTTTT	CASGVSGGTNTGELFF
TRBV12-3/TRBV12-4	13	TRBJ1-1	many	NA	TGTGCCAGCAGTTTGCAGGGAGGGGCTGAAGCTTTCTTT	CASSLQGGAEAFF
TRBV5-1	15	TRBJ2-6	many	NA	TGCGCCAGCAAAGGGACAAGGTGGGGGGCCAACGTCCTGACTTTC	CASKGTRWGANVLTF
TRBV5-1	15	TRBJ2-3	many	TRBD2	TGCGCCAGCGCAACTAGCGGGGACCTCACAGATACGCAGTATTTT	CASATSGDLTDTQYF
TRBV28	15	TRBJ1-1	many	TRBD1	TGTGCCAGCAGTGAACAGGGGTTTAAGGACACTGAAGCTTTCTTT	CASSEQGFKDTEAFF
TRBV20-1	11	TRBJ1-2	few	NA	TGCAGTGCCTCTTACGACTATGGCTACACCTTC	CSASYDYGYTF
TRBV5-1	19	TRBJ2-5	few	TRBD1	TGCGCCAGCAATCCCGGACAGGGGGCTAACATAAGGTACCAAGAGACCCAGTACTTC	CASNPGQGANIRYQETQYF
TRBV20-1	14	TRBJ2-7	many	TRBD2	TGCAGTGCTAGATGGCGGGGGGGCCTTAGCGAGCAGTACTTC	CSARWRGGLSEQYF
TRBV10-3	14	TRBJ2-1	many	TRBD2	TGTGCCATCAGTGTGGGGGGGGGGAAGGAGGAGCAGTTCTTC	CAISVGGGKEEQFF
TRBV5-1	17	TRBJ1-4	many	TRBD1	TGCGCCAGCAGCGCCCGGGACAGGGGGACAACTAATGAAAAACTGTTTTTT	CASSARDRGTTNEKLFF
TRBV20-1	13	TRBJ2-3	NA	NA	TGCAGTGCTAGAGATCCTGTGCAGAAGCCCCAGTATTTT	CSARDPVQKPQYF
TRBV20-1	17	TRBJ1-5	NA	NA	TGCAGTGCTAGAGATGGGTCCCAGGACAGTCGCAATCAGCCCCAGCGTTTT	CSARDGSQDSRNQPQRF
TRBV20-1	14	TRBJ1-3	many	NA	TGCAGTGCTAAGAATTGGGGGGCTGGAAACACCATATATTTT	CSAKNWGAGNTIYF
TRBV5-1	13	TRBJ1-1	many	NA	TGCGCCAGCAGCTCTAACAACAGGGACGAAGCTTTCTTT	CASSSNNRDEAFF
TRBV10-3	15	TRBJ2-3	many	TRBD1	TGTGCCATCAGCTCAGGACAGGGTAGCACAGATACGCAGTATTTT	CAISSGQGSTDTQYF
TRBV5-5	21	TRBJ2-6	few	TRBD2	TGTGCCAGCAGCTTGGAAGCTGTAGCGGGAGATTGGGTAGGGGGGGCCAACGTCCTGACTTTC	CASSLEAVAGDWVGGANVLTF
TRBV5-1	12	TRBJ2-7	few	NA	TGCGCCAGCAGCACAGAGTTCTACGAGCAGTACTTC	CASSTEFYEQYF
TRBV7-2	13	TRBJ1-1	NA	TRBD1	TGTGCCAGCAGCTCAGACAGGGGAGCTGAAGCTTTCTTT	CASSSDRGAEAFF
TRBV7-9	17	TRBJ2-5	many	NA	TGTGCCAGCAGCCTTCCTCCCCTGCTAGCGAACCAAGAGACCCAGTACTTC	CASSLPPLLANQETQYF
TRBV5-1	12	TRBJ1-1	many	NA	TGCGCCAGCAGCCCACCGGGAATTGAAGCTTTCTTT	CASSPPGIEAFF
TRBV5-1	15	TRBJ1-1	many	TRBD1	TGCGCCAGCAGCTTTACAGGGGGTGCGGACACTGAAGCTTTCTTT	CASSFTGGADTEAFF
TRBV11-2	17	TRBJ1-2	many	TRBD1	TGTGCCAGCAGCTCGAGAAGTGACAGGGTTCGTAACTATGGCTACACCTTC	CASSSRSDRVRNYGYTF
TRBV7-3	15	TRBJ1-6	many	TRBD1	TGTGCCAGCAGCTTAAATCCAGGGGGCAACTCACCCCTCCACTTT	CASSLNPGGNSPLHF
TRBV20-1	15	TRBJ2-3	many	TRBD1	TGCAGTGCTAGAGCGGCCGACAGGGACAAGGATACGCAGTATTTT	CSARAADRDKDTQYF
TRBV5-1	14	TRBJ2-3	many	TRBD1	TGCGCCAGCAGCTTGGGGACAGGGGGCGATACGCAGTATTTT	CASSLGTGGDTQYF
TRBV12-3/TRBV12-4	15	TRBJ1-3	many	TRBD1	TGTGCCAGCAGTTTAGACAGGGGCGATGGAAACACCATATATTTT	CASSLDRGDGNTIYF
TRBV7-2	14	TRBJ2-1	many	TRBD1	TGTGCCAGCAGCGTGGGACAGGGGAGGGATGAGCAGTTCTTC	CASSVGQGRDEQFF
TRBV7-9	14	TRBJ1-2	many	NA	TGTGCCAGCAGTTTCAGGGGATCTGACTATGGCTACACCTTC	CASSFRGSDYGYTF
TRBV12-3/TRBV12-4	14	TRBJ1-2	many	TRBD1	TGTGCCAGCAGTCCCGGACAGGGGAACTATGGCTACACCTTC	CASSPGQGNYGYTF
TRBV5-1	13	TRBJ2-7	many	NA	TGCGCCAGCAGCTTGGGACAATTTTACGAGCAGTACTTC	CASSLGQFYEQYF
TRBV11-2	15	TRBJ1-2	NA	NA	TGTGCCAGCAGCCCCACTTCCCCGGGGGTCTATGGCTACACCTTC	CASSPTSPGVYGYTF
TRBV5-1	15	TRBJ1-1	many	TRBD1	TGCGCCAGCAGCCCTCCCCGACAGGGTGGAACTGAAGCTTTCTTT	CASSPPRQGGTEAFF
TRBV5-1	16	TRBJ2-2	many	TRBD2	TGCGCCAGCAGCCTGGCTAGCGGGAGCGTTCCCGGGGAGCTGTTTTTT	CASSLASGSVPGELFF
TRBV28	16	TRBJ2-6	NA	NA	TGTGCCAGCAGTCCCGCGTCGTTTGGTGGGGCCAACGTCCTGACTTTC	CASSPASFGGANVLTF
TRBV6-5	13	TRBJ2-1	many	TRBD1	TGTGCCAGCAGTTACTATCTGGCAGGGGGGCAGTTCTTC	CASSYYLAGGQFF
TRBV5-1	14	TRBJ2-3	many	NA	TGCGCCAGCACCGCAGTATCAGGGGCAGATACGCAGTATTTT	CASTAVSGADTQYF
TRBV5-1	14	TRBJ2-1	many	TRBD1	TGCGCCAGCTCCGCAGGGGGTGGAAACAATGAGCAGTTCTTC	CASSAGGGNNEQFF
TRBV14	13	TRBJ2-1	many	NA	TGTGCCAGCAGCCCCCGACTCTACAATGAGCAGTTCTTC	CASSPRLYNEQFF
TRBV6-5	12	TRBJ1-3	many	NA	TGTGCCAGCAAGAGTCTAGGAAACACCATATATTTT	CASKSLGNTIYF
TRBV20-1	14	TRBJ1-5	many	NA	TGCAGTGCTAGTGGGGTTAATAGCAATCAGCCCCAGCATTTT	CSASGVNSNQPQHF
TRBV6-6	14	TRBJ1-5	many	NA	TGTGCCAGCAGTGGCTGGGGTACCAATCAGCCCCAGCATTTT	CASSGWGTNQPQHF